This is a list of T cell receptor beta chains from one sample in a study of T-cell reconstitution after alpha-beta-depleted transplantation in children. TCRdb reprocessed the PCR reads via MiXCR and lists one record per CDR3 protein. The sample records around 370,000 distinct CDR3 sequences, about a tenth being singletons. The sample in question was PBMCs from the stem cell graft donor, obtained from the stem cell graft. The source of these receptors is a human donor who donated a stem cell graft to a child with acute lymphoblastic leukemia. Each CDR3 is given with its conserved first and last residue. The order of the fields is V gene, J gene, clone size, D gene, CDR3 protein, CDR3 DNA. The D gene is left open where the match is weak. Clone size appears in some rows only: once, few, many, or a class for an expanded clone.

v_gene: TRBV7-2; j_gene: TRBJ2-2; abundance: .; d_gene: TRBD1; CDR3aa: CASSLAAGGTGELFF; CDR3nt: TGTGCCAGCAGCTTAGCGGCAGGGGGAACCGGGGAGCTGTTTTTT
v_gene: TRBV20-1; j_gene: TRBJ1-6; abundance: few; d_gene: .; CDR3aa: CSARDFRASYNSPLHF; CDR3nt: TGCAGTGCTAGAGATTTCAGGGCGTCCTATAATTCACCCCTCCACTTT
v_gene: TRBV20-1; j_gene: TRBJ2-5; abundance: many; d_gene: TRBD2; CDR3aa: CSARGGLAVETQYF; CDR3nt: TGCAGTGCTAGGGGTGGACTAGCGGTAGAGACCCAGTACTTC
v_gene: TRBV7-9; j_gene: TRBJ2-5; abundance: few; d_gene: .; CDR3aa: CASSHLSGTGQETQYF; CDR3nt: TGTGCCAGCAGCCATCTTAGCGGGACAGGGCAAGAGACCCAGTACTTC
v_gene: TRBV5-1; j_gene: TRBJ2-1; abundance: few; d_gene: .; CDR3aa: CASSFSPNRVDEQFF; CDR3nt: TGCGCCAGCAGCTTCTCTCCAAACAGGGTAGATGAGCAGTTCTTC
v_gene: TRBV5-1; j_gene: TRBJ1-2; abundance: many; d_gene: .; CDR3aa: CASSLDGIGYTF; CDR3nt: TGCGCCAGCAGCTTGGACGGGATAGGCTACACCTTC
v_gene: TRBV18; j_gene: TRBJ2-1; abundance: .; d_gene: TRBD2; CDR3aa: CASSLRTSGVMYEQFF; CDR3nt: TGTGCCAGCTCTCTCAGGACTAGCGGGGTAATGTATGAGCAGTTCTTC
v_gene: TRBV4-3; j_gene: TRBJ2-6; abundance: few; d_gene: .; CDR3aa: CASSQDEDGRGANVLTF; CDR3nt: TGCGCCAGCAGCCAAGACGAGGACGGGCGTGGGGCCAACGTCCTGACTTTC
v_gene: TRBV20-1; j_gene: TRBJ1-1; abundance: few; d_gene: TRBD1; CDR3aa: CSARGQGFEAFF; CDR3nt: TGCAGTGCTAGAGGACAGGGCTTTGAAGCTTTCTTT
v_gene: TRBV20-1; j_gene: TRBJ2-1; abundance: few; d_gene: TRBD2; CDR3aa: CSAISSGVQGEQFF; CDR3nt: TGCAGTGCTATCTCTAGCGGTGTACAAGGGGAGCAGTTCTTC
v_gene: TRBV24-1; j_gene: TRBJ2-3; abundance: few; d_gene: TRBD2; CDR3aa: CATGASGSSDTQYF; CDR3nt: TGTGCCACCGGGGCTAGCGGGAGTTCTGATACGCAGTATTTT
v_gene: TRBV5-1; j_gene: TRBJ2-7; abundance: few; d_gene: TRBD1; CDR3aa: CASSSAGTGFGEQYF; CDR3nt: TGCGCCAGCAGCTCTGCCGGGACAGGGTTCGGGGAGCAGTACTTC
v_gene: TRBV5-1; j_gene: TRBJ2-7; abundance: .; d_gene: .; CDR3aa: CASSFGDYKAYEQYF; CDR3nt: TGCGCCAGCAGCTTTGGAGACTATAAGGCTTACGAGCAGTACTTC
v_gene: TRBV20-1; j_gene: TRBJ2-3; abundance: .; d_gene: TRBD2; CDR3aa: CSARAPFTSGSSDTQYF; CDR3nt: TGCAGTGCTAGGGCCCCTTTTACTAGCGGGAGCTCAGATACGCAGTATTTT
v_gene: TRBV25-1; j_gene: TRBJ2-7; abundance: .; d_gene: TRBD1; CDR3aa: CASKGQDSYEQYF; CDR3nt: TGTGCCAGCAAGGGACAGGACTCCTACGAGCAGTACTTC
v_gene: TRBV20-1; j_gene: TRBJ1-4; abundance: .; d_gene: TRBD1; CDR3aa: CSARDLGQGGRKLFF; CDR3nt: TGCAGTGCTAGAGATCTCGGACAGGGAGGACGAAAACTGTTTTTT
v_gene: TRBV5-1; j_gene: TRBJ2-3; abundance: few; d_gene: .; CDR3aa: CASSLVGGFGDTQYF; CDR3nt: TGCGCCAGCAGCTTGGTTGGGGGATTTGGTGATACGCAGTATTTT
v_gene: TRBV4-3; j_gene: TRBJ2-3; abundance: .; d_gene: TRBD2; CDR3aa: CASSHLAASGFTDTQYF; CDR3nt: TGCGCCAGCAGCCACCTCGCGGCTAGCGGATTCACAGATACGCAGTATTTT
v_gene: TRBV28; j_gene: TRBJ1-1; abundance: few; d_gene: .; CDR3aa: CASTLPGMNTEAFF; CDR3nt: TGTGCCAGCACTTTGCCAGGGATGAACACTGAAGCTTTCTTT
v_gene: TRBV12-3/TRBV12-4; j_gene: TRBJ1-1; abundance: few; d_gene: .; CDR3aa: CASSSDSYTEAFF; CDR3nt: TGTGCCAGCAGTTCCGACAGCTACACTGAAGCTTTCTTT
v_gene: TRBV29-1; j_gene: TRBJ1-2; abundance: .; d_gene: .; CDR3aa: CSVGSRNYGYTF; CDR3nt: TGCAGCGTTGGTTCCAGGAACTATGGCTACACCTTC
v_gene: TRBV12-3/TRBV12-4; j_gene: TRBJ2-2; abundance: few; d_gene: .; CDR3aa: CASSLVGVTGELFF; CDR3nt: TGTGCCAGCAGTTTAGTCGGGGTAACCGGGGAGCTGTTTTTT
v_gene: TRBV7-9; j_gene: TRBJ2-7; abundance: few; d_gene: .; CDR3aa: CASSLRGTGYEQYF; CDR3nt: TGTGCCAGCAGCTTAAGGGGAACCGGGTACGAGCAGTACTTC
v_gene: TRBV19; j_gene: TRBJ2-2; abundance: .; d_gene: TRBD1; CDR3aa: CASSIDRGGTGELFF; CDR3nt: TGTGCCAGTAGTATCGACAGGGGGGGGACCGGGGAGCTGTTTTTT
v_gene: TRBV12-3/TRBV12-4; j_gene: TRBJ2-1; abundance: .; d_gene: TRBD2; CDR3aa: CASIAGLAVPFF; CDR3nt: TGTGCCAGTATAGCGGGGCTAGCGGTCCCGTTCTTC
v_gene: TRBV5-1; j_gene: TRBJ2-1; abundance: few; d_gene: .; CDR3aa: CASSLGVGAVSKYNEQFF; CDR3nt: TGCGCCAGCAGCCTTGGGGTTGGGGCAGTTTCTAAGTACAATGAGCAGTTCTTC
v_gene: TRBV20-1; j_gene: TRBJ2-7; abundance: many; d_gene: TRBD1; CDR3aa: CSAREPGTGFPEQYF; CDR3nt: TGCAGTGCTAGAGAACCCGGGACAGGGTTCCCCGAGCAGTACTTC
v_gene: TRBV28; j_gene: TRBJ1-3; abundance: few; d_gene: TRBD1; CDR3aa: CASSLGDRVSGNTIYF; CDR3nt: TGTGCCAGCAGTTTAGGGGACAGGGTCTCTGGAAACACCATATATTTT
v_gene: TRBV7-6; j_gene: TRBJ2-5; abundance: many; d_gene: TRBD2; CDR3aa: CASSSPSGRGGTQYF; CDR3nt: TGTGCCAGCAGCTCCCCTAGCGGGAGAGGGGGGACCCAGTACTTC
v_gene: TRBV7-2; j_gene: TRBJ1-6; abundance: .; d_gene: .; CDR3aa: CASSLASGLGSPLHF; CDR3nt: TGTGCCAGCAGCTTAGCGAGTGGGTTAGGGTCACCCCTCCACTTT
v_gene: TRBV4-1; j_gene: TRBJ1-2; abundance: .; d_gene: TRBD1; CDR3aa: CASSRLQGALSYGYTF; CDR3nt: TGCGCCAGCAGCCGACTACAGGGGGCGCTTAGCTATGGCTACACCTTC